What follows describes a single T cell receptor beta chain. The antigen it binds to is not known. The input lacks base qualities; no much larger clone sits a single base away. Patients with autoimmune disease history or receiving systemic immunosuppression were excluded from the trial. In every dose cohort, peripheral blood was drawn for TCR sequencing at baseline, cycle 4 day 1, and cycle 7 day 1. Samples came from an open-label, multicenter, first-in-human phase I dose-escalation trial of ivuxolimab. The trial enrolled adults with locally advanced or metastatic head and neck squamous cell, hepatocellular, melanoma or renal cell carcinoma. CD4+ and CD8+ T cells were sorted separately from peripheral blood before TCR sequencing. The sample is drawn from a study of OX40 agonist ivuxolimab in advanced cancers. Study-level background: Ivuxolimab was a fully human IgG2 agonistic monoclonal antibody targeting the costimulatory receptor OX40 (CD134). Intravenous ivuxolimab was administered to patients every 2 weeks at six dose levels: 0.01, 0.1, 0.3, 1.5, 3 and 10 mg/kg. Among the 50 to 55 dose-escalation patients, about 19 had hepatocellular carcinoma, some 15 melanoma, 9 renal cell carcinoma and 9 head and neck cancer. The dose-escalation cohort was about 83% male with a mean age of about 60 years, ranging from roughly 23 to 90. Patients were allowed to have had prior anti-PD-1, anti-PD-L1 or anti-CTLA-4 therapy, and 40% of the dose-escalation patients had been treated with checkpoint inhibitors. Partial responses occurred in three dose-escalation patients, of whom one had hepatocellular carcinoma and two had cutaneous melanoma. Peripheral TCRbeta sequencing was intended to test whether TCR sequence diversity was altered and clonal T-cell expansion was caused by ivuxolimab. The paper describes the monotherapy dose-escalation part (N = 52 patients) of the phase I trial of ivuxolimab. Overall results and qualifications from the work: At doses of 0.1 to 3.0 mg/kg, clonal expansion of both CD4+ and CD8+ blood T cells was observed from baseline to week 6. In the 0.1-3.0 mg/kg groups, partial responders had among the lowest normalized peripheral clonal expansion, particularly in CD8+ T cells. Antigen specificity was not determined for the clonally expanded peripheral T cells. Low levels of normalized T-cell clonal expansion were also seen in some nonresponding patients. After ivuxolimab, more expanded clones were found on average in CD8+ T cells than in CD4+ T cells.

For sequencing of the TCRbeta CDR3 region, genomic DNA was extracted from the sorted cells. The immunoSEQ Assay was used for sequencing of TCRbeta CDR3 regions. TCRdb carries this immuneACCESS record with in-frame sequences only. Its versions omit some clonotypes, under half of them owing to an unresolved V gene in the studies checked, with the rest unexplained. This sample gives 55,000 to 70,000 clones in total; roughly 80% of them show up just once. 1% to 1.5% of the sample belongs to the ten largest clones. From cysteine to phenylalanine, the CDR3 is 15 amino acids long. Only the CDR3 portion is preserved as DNA: 45 bases, with reading frame beginning at the first base. CDR1 and CDR2 are drawn from the germline V gene (reference sequence): LNHDA, SQIVND. The junction shows trimming of 3 bases on V and 2 bases on J, plus 14 bases between the germline ends.

The sequenced sample was CD4+ or CD8+ T cells sorted from blood, obtained in a trial of the OX40 agonist ivuxolimab. The sequence came from an adult with an advanced solid tumor such as melanoma, head and neck, liver or kidney cancer. The chain joins TRBV19 to TRBJ2-7; TRBD2 is a weak D gene call, 6 bases matching. The DNA is as follows: TGTGCCAGTAGTATCACGGCGGGGCAGACCTACGAGCAGTACTTC. The encoded protein is CASSITAGQTYEQYF.